This T cell receptor (beta chain) was sequenced in a study of OX40 agonist ivuxolimab in advanced cancers. Study overall: Antecedent anti-PD-1, anti-PD-L1 or anti-CTLA-4 therapy was permissible, with over 35% having received some. Study-level results: Dosing at 0.1 to 3.0 mg/kg was accompanied by clonal expansion of CD4+ and CD8+ blood T cells by week 6.

Profiling relied on immunoSEQ multiplex PCR, and the TCRdb table lists in-frame clones only, not all of them. The sample yields approximately 60,000 clones, roughly 84% seen once. Remarks on this clone: Antigen specificity is unknown.

Material: CD4+ or CD8+ T cells sorted from blood, obtained in a trial of the OX40 agonist ivuxolimab. This receptor was obtained from an adult with an advanced solid tumor such as melanoma, head and neck, liver or kidney cancer.

The CDR3 loop is CASSLQETQYF. The CDR3, as DNA: TGTGCCAGCAGCTTACAAGAGACCCAGTACTTC. The rearrangement uses TRBV11-2 and TRBJ2-5, with D hard to call. Trimming took 2 bases from V and 2 from J, leaving 0 bases between them. Germline V CDR1 and CDR2: SGHAT, FQNNGV. This CDR3 region has 11 residues.